These 9 T cell receptor beta chains were all obtained from the same sample, sequenced in a study of control samples from healthy donors and cancer patients. Assay: immunoSEQ multiplex PCR; the TCRdb copy retains only in-frame clones and omits some. The table shows about 50,000 clones, with about nine tenths occurring only once. Source material: PBMCs. All receptors derive from a man between 45 and 60 years old with head and neck cancer.

This clone has a handful of counts. The chain recombines TRBV4-1 with TRBJ1-3; D is unresolved. The CDR3 runs 12 residues. CDR1 is MGHRA and CDR2 is YSYEKL in the germline V gene. V was clipped by 4 bases and J by 2 bases, with 3 bases between them. In nucleotides, the CDR3 is TGCGCCAGCAGCCCGACTGGAAACACCATATATTTT. It translates to CASSPTGNTIYF.

The J gene is TRBJ2-2, the V gene TRBV18, with D possibly TRBD1 on 6 matching bases. The germline V gene has CDR1 KGHSH and CDR2 LQKENI. The V and J ends lost 3 bases and 2 bases respectively, with 7 bases between them. The CDR3 is 14 amino acids. The CDR3 sequence is CASSPDRNTGELFF. In DNA, the CDR3 is TGTGCCAGCTCACCGGACAGAAACACCGGGGAGCTGTTTTTT. Filled out from reference TRBV18 and TRBJ2-2, the complete variable domain reads NAGVMQNPRHLVRRRGQEARLRCSPMKGHSHVYWYRQLPEEGLKFMVYLQKENIIDESGMPKERFSAEFPKEGPSILRIQQVVRGDSAAYFCASSPDRNTGELFFGEGSRLTVL.

The rearrangement uses TRBV7-8 and TRBJ2-7; D is undetermined. This CDR3 is 15 amino acids long. The germline CDR1 and CDR2 sequences are SGHVS and FQNEAQ. V dropped 1 base and J dropped 2 bases, with 12 bases sitting between them. In DNA form, the CDR3 reads TGTGCCAGCAGCTTAGGACCGGACGGAGCCTACGAGCAGTACTTC. This gives the protein CASSLGPDGAYEQYF. Supplemented by reference TRBV7-8 and TRBJ2-7, the full variable domain reads GAGVSQSPRYKVAKRGQDVALRCDPISGHVSLFWYQQALGQGPEFLTYFQNEAQLDKSGLPSDRFFAERPEGSVSTLKIQRTQQEDSAVYLCASSLGPDGAYEQYFGPGTRLTVT.

V usage is TRBV27 and J usage is TRBJ1-1, with 7 bases matching TRBD1. Germline values: CDR1 MNHEY, CDR2 SMNVEV (reference sequence). The CDR3 extends over 15 amino acids. V lost 3 bases and J lost 1; bases outside the gene matches: 5. The CDR3 DNA sequence: TGTGCCAGCAGTTTCCCCAGGGGGGCGAACACTGAAGCTTTCTTT. Protein sequence: CASSFPRGANTEAFF.

This sequence joins TRBV5-5 and TRBJ1-6; no reliable D call. V shed 4 bases and J shed 0 bases, with 8 bases lying between them. This CDR3 is built from 15 residues. Germline lookup yields CDR1 SGHKS and CDR2 YYEKEE (reference sequence). CDR3 region: CASSRTPSYNSPLHF. The CDR3 DNA reads as TGTGCCAGCAGCCGTACGCCCTCCTATAATTCACCCCTCCACTTT.

The V call is TRBV5-5, the J call TRBJ1-1, with D unresolved. V was trimmed by 3 bases and J by 5 bases, leaving 8 bases between them. The CDR3 runs 12 residues. The germline gives CDR1 SGHKS, CDR2 YYEKEE (reference sequence). The CDR3 region has the DNA TGTGCCAGCAGCTATTTTCGGACTGAAGCTTTCTTT. Its protein is CASSYFRTEAFF.

The chain has TRBV30 and TRBJ2-3, with 11 bases aligning to TRBD2. CDR1 is GTSNPN, CDR2 SVGIG, per germline (reference sequence). With 4 bases clipped from V and 1 base from J, the junction kept 1 base outside the gene matches. The CDR3 spans 14 residues. CDR3 residues: CAWKLAGGTDTQYF. The CDR3 region has the DNA TGTGCCTGGAAACTAGCGGGGGGCACAGATACGCAGTATTTT.

The chain employs TRBV6-5 and TRBJ1-6; the D is unclear. Germline CDR1 and CDR2: MNHEY and SVGAGI. The V end was cut by 8 bases, the J end by 3 bases, with 11 bases between. The CDR3 is 14 residues long. DNA for the CDR3: TGTGCCAGCCGTAGGGAGGGCTATAATTCACCCCTCCACTTT. This encodes CASRREGYNSPLHF.

V is TRBV10-1 and J is TRBJ2-1; possibly TRBD2 for D (5 bases). CDR1 and CDR2 (germline): WNHNN, SYGVQD (reference sequence). The CDR3 runs to 15 residues. V dropped 0 bases and J dropped 2 bases, with 8 bases sitting between them. The CDR3 sequence is CASSESGGPYNEQFF. CDR3 coding DNA: TGCGCCAGCAGTGAGTCAGGAGGCCCCTACAATGAGCAGTTCTTC.